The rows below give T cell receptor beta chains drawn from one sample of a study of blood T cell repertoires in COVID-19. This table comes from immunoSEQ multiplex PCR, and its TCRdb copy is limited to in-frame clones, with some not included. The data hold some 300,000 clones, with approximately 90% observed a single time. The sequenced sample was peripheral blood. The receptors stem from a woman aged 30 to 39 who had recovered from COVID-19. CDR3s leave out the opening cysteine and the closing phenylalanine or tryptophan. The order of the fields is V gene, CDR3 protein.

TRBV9,ASTRGIFGSPRANTGELF
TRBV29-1,SVTQGESEAF
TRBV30,AWSPTGQSYGYT
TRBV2,ASSAQGIWGEQY
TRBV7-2,ASTRTSGGGLYEQY
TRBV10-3,ASEREGTDTQY
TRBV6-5,ASSTGGGQPQH
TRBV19,ASSIGKRCT
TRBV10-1,ASSESFGGGISETQY
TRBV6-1,ASSEGAGYGYT
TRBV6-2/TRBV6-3,ASSYWSRQPQH
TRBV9,ASSPTTGGSGNTIY
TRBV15,ATSRDRGAETQY
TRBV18,ASSHRDRGNTGELF
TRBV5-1,ASSLILAGNYNEQF
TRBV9,ASSVTSVSDTQY
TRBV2,ASSPDRRREKLF
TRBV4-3,ASSQDFQTLDTQY
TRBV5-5,ASTRDRGDQPQH
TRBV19,ASSIGPGNTEAF
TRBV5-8,ASSRTSGVTDTQY
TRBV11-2,ASSPALGGETQY
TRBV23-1,ASSQGGGGHERYQASGNTIY
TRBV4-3,ASSQEWRMNTEAF
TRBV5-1,ASRDRDRANTEAF
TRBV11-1,ASSLESVFPTPLH
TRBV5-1,ASSLAPGLGNNEQF
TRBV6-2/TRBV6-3,ASSSGTPYSNQPQH
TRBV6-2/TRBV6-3,ASSLDRAYEQY
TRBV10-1,ASSTFPPDSWAKDQPQH
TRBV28,ASTGGARSIY
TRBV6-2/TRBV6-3,ASSYPQGGQPQH
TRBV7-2,ASSLAWTGGHEQY
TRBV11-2,ASSPTAGGELF
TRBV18,ASSPSGHGEDSPLH
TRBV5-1,ASSEGGSGNTIY
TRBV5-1,ASSLGQDSNQPQH
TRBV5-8,ASSLASASGGLETQY
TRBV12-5,ASGLGLAGFVDTQY
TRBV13,ASSFRTANYEQY
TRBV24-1,ATSDASPGRKAGELF
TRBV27,ASTEVSSYNSPLH
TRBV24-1,ATSDTPGQGGYGYT
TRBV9,ASSVSGGPHNEQF
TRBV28,ASHNRGDNADTQY